This T cell receptor (beta chain) was obtained from a study of T-cell reconstitution after alpha-beta-depleted transplantation in children. The CDR3 is made up of 15 amino acids. The ends lost 6 bases at V and 0 bases at J; junction bases unmatched: 8. In germline, CDR1 is DFQATT, CDR2 SNEGSKA (reference sequence). Unique molecular identifiers featured in how the TCRbeta library was prepared. TCRdb fed the PCR reads into MiXCR, producing one record per CDR3 protein. This sample has hundreds of thousands of distinct CDR3 sequences, with approximately 30% found just once. This clonotype came up a few times.

The V gene is TRBV20-1, the J gene TRBJ2-5, with 9 bases identical to TRBD1. The sample here was PBMCs from the stem cell graft donor, taken from the stem cell graft. The TCR was taken from a human donor who donated a stem cell graft to a child with aplastic anemia. For the CDR3, the DNA is TGCAGTGCCAGTCCCGGGACAGGGTACCAAGAGACCCAGTACTTC. Translating it yields CSASPGTGYQETQYF.